The clone carrying this T cell receptor beta chain was picked up a small number of times. TCRdb's copy holds only in-frame clones and misses some; the assay was immunoSEQ multiplex PCR. The sample shows hundreds of thousands of clones, under 90% of them seen only once. This entry belongs to a study of blood T cell repertoires in COVID-19. Germline V lookup: CDR1 SGHNT, CDR2 YYREEE (reference sequence). The CDR3 contains 14 residues. The trim removed 2 bases at V and 5 bases at J, leaving 4 bases unmatched. Specimen: peripheral blood. The gene calls are TRBV5-4 and TRBJ2-7; 10 nucleotides align to TRBD1. This receptor was obtained from a woman in her thirties or forties with active or convalescent COVID-19. The chain's CDR3 is CASSFDRGLNEQYF. CDR3 coding DNA: TGTGCCAGCAGCTTTGACAGGGGGCTGAACGAGCAGTACTTC.